What follows are 18 T cell receptor beta chains derived from one specimen sequenced in a study of T cell repertoires in cytomegalovirus infection (dated by TCRdb to the late 2010s). Sequencing used an Illumina HiSeq 1500. The raw public reads went through TCRdb reprocessing: fastp at Q25, MiXCR clone calling, in-frame beta chains kept. Each entry is one CDR3 protein sequence, shown with its most common DNA and genes. The sample table lists 150,000 to 200,000 distinct CDR3 sequences, 14% of them with a count of one. The ten largest clones represent roughly 30% of the sample. Input material: PBMCs. These receptors all come from a human donor in good health (CMV status not recorded). Some clones in this sample may be carry-over from other donors' samples.

This clonotype was observed at least ten times. The chain recombines TRBV7-6 with TRBJ1-3; no firm D call. V was cut by 5 bases and J by 4 bases, with 9 bases left in between. This CDR3 has 13 amino acids. The V gene's germline CDR1 is SGHVS and CDR2 FNYEAQ. CDR3: CASSQVRGNTIYF. CDR3 coding DNA: TGTGCCAGCAGCCAAGTTCGGGGAAACACCATATATTTT.

The chain uses TRBV9 and TRBJ1-1, with 10 bases that match TRBD1. Unmatched junction bases numbered 10, after V lost 3 bases and J lost 2 bases. The CDR3 has 17 amino acids. Germline CDR1 is SGDLS and CDR2 is YYNGEE. The CDR3 DNA follows: TGTGCCAGCAGCGCCCCGGGACAGGGGACGGGAAACACTGAAGCTTTCTTT. It encodes CASSAPGQGTGNTEAFF.

The chain combines TRBV2 with TRBJ2-5; TRBD2 matches at 11 bases. Losses at the gene ends were 6 bases for V and 4 bases for J; bases not matched to a gene: 4. The CDR3 extends over 14 amino acids. Germline CDR1 is SNHLY and CDR2 is FYNNEI. CDR3 loop: CASRELAGVETQYF. The CDR3 region has the DNA TGTGCCAGCAGAGAACTAGCGGGAGTAGAGACCCAGTACTTC.

The rearrangement uses TRBV25-1 and TRBJ2-6, with 11 bases that match TRBD1. V shed 4 bases, J shed 1 base, and the junction held 3 bases outside the gene matches. There are 17 residues in the CDR3. Germline CDR1 is MGHDK and CDR2 is SYGVNS. CDR3 sequence reads: CASSARDRGSGANVLTF. CDR3 sequence (DNA): TGTGCCAGCAGTGCCCGGGACAGGGGGTCTGGGGCCAACGTCCTGACTTTC.

This clonotype has a handful of counts. V gene TRBV11-2 combines with J gene TRBJ2-7, with D unclear. CDR3 length equals 12 residues. Germline V CDR1 and CDR2: SGHAT, FQNNGV. Trimming took 1 base from V and 4 from J, leaving 5 bases between them. The DNA of the CDR3 is TGTGCCAGCAGCTTAGCCCGGTACGAGCAGTACTTC. Its protein product is CASSLARYEQYF.

In its sample, this clonotype was seen a few times. CDR3 DNA: TGCGCCAGCAGCCCCGAAAGGGTCACCATATATTTT. Protein product: CASSPERVTIYF. The chain uses TRBV4-1 and TRBJ1-3, with D unclear. The CDR3 runs 12 residues. Germline loops: CDR1 MGHRA, CDR2 YSYEKL. V dropped 4 bases and J dropped 9 bases, with 10 bases sitting between them.

This clonotype was seen more than once but under ten times. V and J are TRBV2 and TRBJ1-2; D is unclear. Germline CDR1 reads SNHLY; CDR2 reads FYNNEI. V was trimmed by 4 bases and J by 5 bases, leaving 8 bases between them. CDR3 length: 12 residues. The CDR3 coding sequence is TGTGCCAGCAGTGCGGAAGATTATGGCTACACCTTC. Protein: CASSAEDYGYTF. Together with reference TRBV2 and TRBJ1-2, the CDR3 gives the full variable domain: EPEVTQTPSHQVTQMGQEVILRCVPISNHLYFYWYRQILGQKVEFLVSFYNNEISEKSEIFDDQFSVERPDGSNFTLKIRSTKLEDSAMYFCASSAEDYGYTFGSGTRLTVV.

This clonotype occurred many times. The V call is TRBV2, the J call TRBJ2-7; 10 bases are a match to TRBD1. There are 17 residues in the CDR3. The germline V gene has CDR1 SNHLY and CDR2 FYNNEI. V lost 2 bases, J lost 0 bases, and 7 bases stayed unmatched. CDR3 nucleotide sequence: TGTGCCAGCAGTGAAACTCGGACAGGGGGTTACTCCTACGAGCAGTACTTC. It specifies CASSETRTGGYSYEQYF.

This clonotype was seen repeatedly, ten times or more. One junction end does not reproduce the germline sequence, and a read error may be involved. The rearrangement joins TRBV7-9 to TRBJ2-1; maybe TRBD2 (6 bases). Germline CDR1 and CDR2: SEHNR and FQNEAQ (reference sequence). The CDR3 is 15 amino acids. CDR3 loop: CASSFRDSKYSEQFF. Here the CDR3 DNA reads TGTGCCAGCAGCTTCCGGGACTCTAAGTACAGTGAGCAGTTCTTC.

This clonotype was detected ten times or more. The chain uses TRBV5-6 and TRBJ1-1, with D unresolved. The CDR3 has 13 residues. Trimming cost V 4 bases and J 4 bases, with 11 bases left between them. Germline V gene data show CDR1 as SGHDT and CDR2 as YYEEEE. Written as DNA, the CDR3 is TGTGCCAGCAGCCCGGACTGGAGCACTGAAGCTTTCTTT. It is translated as CASSPDWSTEAFF.

This clonotype has at least ten counts. The chain has TRBV15 and TRBJ2-5; D gene uncertain. The CDR3 is made up of 13 amino acids. With 6 bases removed from V and 4 bases from J, the gap between germline ends came to 12 bases. The V gene's germline CDR1 is LNHNV and CDR2 YYDKDF (reference sequence). This CDR3 reads CATRKSLGETQYF. The DNA for the CDR3 is TGTGCCACCAGGAAGAGCCTCGGAGAGACCCAGTACTTC.

This clonotype has more than one count but fewer than ten. J is TRBJ2-1 and V is TRBV5-4, with 8 bases that match TRBD1. V trimming: 1 base; J trimming: 7 bases; junction bases outside the gene matches: 7. The CDR3 is 15 residues long. CDR1 is SGHNT and CDR2 is YYREEE in the germline V gene (reference sequence). This CDR3 is CASSLRLRTGNEQFF. The DNA of the CDR3 is TGTGCCAGCAGCTTGAGGCTAAGGACAGGGAATGAGCAGTTCTTC.

This clonotype came up many times. The chain is built from TRBV7-6 and TRBJ2-7; 8 bases align to TRBD2. The V gene end was trimmed by 5 bases and the J gene end by 2 bases; junction bases not matched to a gene: 5. This CDR3 has 14 amino acids. CDR1 SGHVS and CDR2 FNYEAQ come from the germline V gene. CDR3 residues: CASSPQLAAYEQYF. The DNA of the CDR3 is TGTGCCAGCAGCCCCCAACTAGCGGCCTACGAGCAGTACTTC.

Only one count was recorded for this clonotype. The chain has TRBV20-1 and TRBJ2-1; TRBD1 is a possible D gene (6 bases). Per the germline V gene, CDR1 is DFQATT and CDR2 is SNEGSKA (reference sequence). V lost 1 base and J lost 3, with 13 bases in between. This CDR3 has 15 residues. The CDR3 nucleotides are TGCAGTGCTAGAGTACAGGGAGAGGGCTACAATGAGCAGTTCTTC. This codes for CSARVQGEGYNEQFF.

This clonotype has a count of ten or more. This chain uses TRBV7-9 with TRBJ1-1; D not certain. CDR3 length equals 16 residues. The ends were cut back, 3 bases at V and 1 base at J, with 15 bases in the middle. Germline CDR1 and CDR2: SEHNR and FQNEAQ (reference sequence). The CDR3 region has the DNA TGTGCCAGCAGCTTGTTGCCCGGGGAAGGGAACACTGAAGCTTTCTTT. This sequence encodes CASSLLPGEGNTEAFF.

The rearrangement links TRBV5-4 to TRBJ2-7; no firm D call. V was trimmed by 0 bases and J by 0 bases, leaving 10 bases between them. Germline V gene data show CDR1 as SGHNT and CDR2 as YYREEE (reference sequence). The CDR3 contains 15 residues. The CDR3 here is CASSLGAVSSYEQYF. The DNA for the CDR3 is TGTGCCAGCAGCTTGGGGGCGGTGAGCTCCTACGAGCAGTACTTC.

V usage is TRBV29-1 and J usage is TRBJ1-2, with TRBD1 as a possible D gene (5 bases). The CDR3 extends over 12 amino acids. The germline V gene encodes CDR1 SQVTM and CDR2 ANQGSEA. V dropped 4 bases and J dropped 4 bases, with 10 bases sitting between them. CDR3 in DNA: TGCAGCGTTGCCGGGGGGATCTATGGCTACACCTTC. Translation: CSVAGGIYGYTF.

The table lists this clonotype with many counts. This chain uses TRBV7-3 with TRBJ2-3; 7 nucleotides line up with TRBD2. Looked up from germline, CDR1 is SGHTA and CDR2 is FQGTGA. The CDR3 covers 15 residues. The ends lost 5 bases at V and 0 bases at J; junction bases unmatched: 5. The CDR3 sequence is CASSPSSGSTDTQYF. The CDR3 DNA follows: TGTGCCAGCAGCCCATCTAGCGGAAGCACAGATACGCAGTATTTT.